This record looks at one T cell receptor (beta chain) sequence and its context. This sample is drawn from a study of blood T cell repertoires in COVID-19. Study-wide context: PBMCs, B-cell-depleted T cells, or T cells were the source of the cDNA or gDNA that made up the material.

Per the authors' pipeline: How many nucleated cells were present was estimated from reference gene primer amplification. The protocol was immunoSEQ multiplex PCR, while the TCRdb copy is restricted to in-frame clones and leaves out a portion. The DNA was the basis for D and trimming; V, J and clone size are from that table. Seen here are around 98,000 clones, approximately 72% observed once, and the top ten hold about 24%. Sequenced material: peripheral blood. The sequence derives from a man aged 65-85 years with acute or convalescent COVID-19.

As DNA, the CDR3 is TGTGCCAGCAGCTTAACAAAGAGCGGATACGAGCAGTACTTC. Protein sequence: CASSLTKSGYEQYF. The chain couples TRBV7-6 to TRBJ2-7; D possibly corresponds to TRBD2 (5 bases). CDR1 is SGHVS, CDR2 FNYEAQ, per germline. The CDR3 loop spans 14 amino acids. V lost 2 bases, J lost 4 bases, and 12 bases lay in between.